These 12 T cell receptor beta chains came from one sample sequenced in a study of blood T cell repertoires in COVID-19. The protocol was immunoSEQ multiplex PCR, while the TCRdb copy is restricted to in-frame clones and leaves out a portion. The sample lists over 250,000 clones, 80% to 90% seen once, with 11% in the top ten. The sample taken for sequencing was peripheral blood. The receptor set was obtained from a woman between 65 and 79 years old with acute or convalescent COVID-19.

The chain is built from TRBV2 and TRBJ2-3, with 7 bases matching TRBD2. There are 13 residues in the CDR3. V shed 4 bases and J 7 bases; nucleotides not matched to a gene: 5. From germline, CDR1 is SNHLY and CDR2 FYNNEI. The CDR3 sequence: CASSGGTTNTQYF. The CDR3 DNA reads as TGTGCCAGCAGTGGTGGGACTACGAATACGCAGTATTTT. The whole variable domain, filled in from reference TRBV2 and TRBJ2-3, reads EPEVTQTPSHQVTQMGQEVILRCVPISNHLYFYWYRQILGQKVEFLVSFYNNEISEKSEIFDDQFSVERPDGSNFTLKIRSTKLEDSAMYFCASSGGTTNTQYFGPGTRLTVL.

This chain links TRBV11-2 with TRBJ2-7; 8 bases match TRBD1. Germline assignment: CDR1 SGHAT and CDR2 FQNNGV. The CDR3 spans 16 residues. Unmatched junction bases numbered 9, after V lost 3 bases and J lost 2 bases. CDR3 amino acids: CASSLYRQGATYEQYF. The CDR3 DNA reads TGTGCCAGCAGCTTGTATCGGCAGGGGGCCACCTACGAGCAGTACTTC.

DNA for the CDR3: TGTGCCAGCTCACCCCTGGACAGGATGAACACTGAAGCTTTCTTT. Amino acid sequence: CASSPLDRMNTEAFF. The chain joins TRBV18 to TRBJ1-1, with 7 bases lining up with TRBD1. The J segment lost 0 bases and the V segment lost 3 bases, leaving 4 bases of the junction unmatched. The germline V gene has CDR1 KGHSH and CDR2 LQKENI. CDR3 size: 15 residues.

The chain couples TRBV6-4 to TRBJ1-6; possibly TRBD1 for D (6 bases). CDR1 MRHNA and CDR2 SNTAGT come from the germline V gene. Trimming stripped 8 bases from V and 0 bases from J, with 20 bases between. This CDR3 contains 18 residues. This CDR3 is CASSYLTGPSSYNSPLHF. CDR3 DNA: TGTGCCAGCTCCTACCTGACAGGACCCAGCTCCTATAATTCACCCCTCCACTTT.

Only one count was recorded for this clone. This sample also contains other DNA sequences that code for the same CDR3. The V gene is TRBV18, the J gene TRBJ1-4; D not resolved. The germline V and J ends were trimmed by 4 bases and 5 bases, with 8 bases remaining between them. CDR3 size: 13 residues. Germline CDR1 reads KGHSH; CDR2 reads LQKENI. The DNA for the CDR3 is TGTGCCAGCTCACGAGGTCAAAATGAAAAACTGTTTTTT. This gives the protein CASSRGQNEKLFF.

J is TRBJ1-1 and V is TRBV18, with TRBD1 matching over 7 bases. Trimming removed 1 base from V and 0 bases from J; junction bases left unmatched: 5. The CDR3 has 16 amino acids. Germline CDR1 is KGHSH and CDR2 is LQKENI. CDR3 coding DNA: TGTGCCAGCTCACCACAGGGGGCTTTCCTGAACACTGAAGCTTTCTTT. It is translated as CASSPQGAFLNTEAFF. The complete variable domain, with remaining parts taken from reference TRBV18 and TRBJ1-1, reads NAGVMQNPRHLVRRRGQEARLRCSPMKGHSHVYWYRQLPEEGLKFMVYLQKENIIDESGMPKERFSAEFPKEGPSILRIQQVVRGDSAAYFCASSPQGAFLNTEAFFGQGTRLTVV.

This rearrangement joins TRBV7-6 to TRBJ2-1; D is perhaps TRBD2 (6 bases). V was trimmed by 4 bases and J by 5 bases, leaving 15 bases between them. This CDR3 region has 15 residues. Germline CDR1 and CDR2: SGHVS and FNYEAQ. CDR3 amino acids: CASSSLTSQDNEQFF. The DNA of the CDR3 is TGTGCCAGCAGCTCGTTGACTAGTCAGGACAATGAGCAGTTCTTC.

This rearrangement joins TRBV7-9 to TRBJ1-1; possibly TRBD1 for D (5 bases). The CDR3 spans 17 residues. The germline V gene encodes CDR1 SEHNR and CDR2 FQNEAQ (reference sequence). V lost 6 bases, J lost 2 bases, and 22 bases lay in between. The CDR3 DNA reads TGTGCCAGCAGTAAGGGATTCGGCAGGGCCGTTAACACTGAAGCTTTCTTT. Its protein product is CASSKGFGRAVNTEAFF.

The chain is built from TRBV29-1 and TRBJ2-3; 8 nucleotides agree with TRBD2. The CDR3 length is 13 residues. Losses at the gene ends were 0 bases for V and 6 bases for J; bases not matched to a gene: 2. Per the germline V gene, CDR1 is SQVTM and CDR2 is ANQGSEA. The CDR3 nucleotides read TGCAGCGTTGAAGAGGGGACTAGGGATACGCAGTATTTT. Residues: CSVEEGTRDTQYF.

CDR3 protein: CASSIKQGDGYTF. CDR3 nucleotide sequence: TGTGCCAGTAGTATAAAGCAGGGGGATGGCTACACCTTC. The chain joins TRBV19 to TRBJ1-2, with 7 bases that match TRBD1. The CDR3 totals 13 residues. Unmatched junction bases numbered 3, after V lost 2 bases and J lost 6 bases. Germline loops: CDR1 LNHDA, CDR2 SQIVND (reference sequence).

The chain is built from TRBV6-5 and TRBJ1-5; perhaps TRBD1 as D (5 bases). The germline V and J ends were trimmed by 4 bases and 4 bases, with 11 bases remaining between them. The CDR3 is 14 amino acids. Germline lookup yields CDR1 MNHEY and CDR2 SVGAGI. CDR3 loop: CASSSRQWNQPQHF. In nucleotides, the CDR3 is TGTGCCAGCAGTTCCCGACAGTGGAATCAGCCCCAGCATTTT.

With respect to this clone: Different DNA sequences within this sample yield the same CDR3. This chain uses TRBV3-1 (or the pseudogene TRBV3-2) with TRBJ2-7; possible D gene TRBD1, 6 bases. With 4 bases removed from V and 1 base from J, the gap between germline ends came to 8 bases. The length of the CDR3 is 13 residues. CDR1 is LGHDT, CDR2 YNNKEL, per germline (reference sequence). CDR3 loop: CASSRGQSYEQYF. The CDR3 region has the DNA TGTGCCAGCAGCCGAGGACAGTCCTACGAGCAGTACTTC.